This passage covers 30 T cell receptor beta chains from one sample sequenced in a study of response to subunit inactivated influenza vaccine. MiXCR, run by TCRdb on the RT-PCR reads, gives a single entry per CDR3 protein. The sample consists of 700,000 to 900,000 distinct CDR3 sequences, roughly 20% of them appearing once. This specimen consisted of PBMCs from blood, obtained less than 6 days after vaccination. These receptors originate from a man in his forties or fifties who received an inactivated influenza vaccine.

This clonotype was seen a few times. The chain carries TRBV7-8 and TRBJ2-5; D ambiguous. V lost 5 bases and J lost 0, with 4 bases in between. The germline V gene has CDR1 SGHVS and CDR2 FQNEAQ. This CDR3 spans 12 amino acids. In DNA, the CDR3 is TGTGCCAGCAGCATTTACCAAGAGACCCAGTACTTC. Amino acid sequence: CASSIYQETQYF.

In this sample, this clonotype turned up a few times. V is TRBV5-4 and J is TRBJ1-1; TRBD1 aligns across 9 bases. The CDR3 is 15 residues long. The germline CDR1 and CDR2 sequences are SGHNT and YYREEE (reference sequence). The J segment lost 1 base and the V segment lost 4 bases, leaving 5 bases of the junction unmatched. In DNA form, the CDR3 reads TGTGCCAGCAGCACGGGACAGGGACCGAACACTGAAGCTTTCTTT. This translates into CASSTGQGPNTEAFF.

V is TRBV18 and J is TRBJ2-7; D remains ambiguous. CDR1 and CDR2 (germline): KGHSH, LQKENI. This CDR3 spans 15 amino acids. The V end lost 3 bases, the J end lost 1 base, and 13 bases lay between the germline ends. CDR3 region: CASSPLRATSYEQYF. CDR3 DNA sequence: TGTGCCAGCTCACCCCTCCGGGCCACATCCTACGAGCAGTACTTC. The whole variable domain, remainder taken from reference TRBV18 and TRBJ2-7, is NAGVMQNPRHLVRRRGQEARLRCSPMKGHSHVYWYRQLPEEGLKFMVYLQKENIIDESGMPKERFSAEFPKEGPSILRIQQVVRGDSAAYFCASSPLRATSYEQYFGPGTRLTVT.

This clonotype turned up a few times. The V gene is TRBV15, the J gene TRBJ2-3, with 9 bases aligning to TRBD1. The CDR3 loop spans 14 amino acids. Trimming at V came to 3 bases and at J to 3 bases, leaving 1 base not matched to a gene. Germline CDR1 is LNHNV and CDR2 is YYDKDF (reference sequence). CDR3 amino acids: CATSRGTGTDTQYF. Here the CDR3 DNA reads TGTGCCACCAGCAGGGGGACAGGGACAGATACGCAGTATTTT.

The gene calls are TRBV7-6 and TRBJ2-7; D possibly corresponds to TRBD1 (6 bases). CDR1 and CDR2 from the germline V gene are SGHVS and FNYEAQ. There are 14 residues in the CDR3. V was cut by 3 bases and J by 4 bases, with 13 bases left in between. DNA of the CDR3: TGTGCCAGCAGCTTCGACAGGTTCGGGTACGAGCAGTACTTC. This gives the protein CASSFDRFGYEQYF. Full variable domain (remainder filled in from reference TRBV7-6 and TRBJ2-7): GAGVSQSPRYKVTKRGQDVALRCDPISGHVSLYWYRQALGQGPEFLTYFNYEAQQDKSGLPNDRFSAERPEGSISTLTIQRTEQRDSAMYRCASSFDRFGYEQYFGPGTRLTVT.

The CDR3 coding sequence is TGCAGTGCTAGAGATGGGGCTCAGTCAGGGGAGACCCAGTACTTC. Its protein product is CSARDGAQSGETQYF. The chain joins TRBV20-1 to TRBJ2-5, with TRBD1 as a possible D gene (5 bases). Looked up from germline, CDR1 is DFQATT and CDR2 is SNEGSKA (reference sequence). The ends were cut back, 0 bases at V and 5 bases at J, with 16 bases in the middle. The CDR3 totals 15 residues.

This clonotype was observed a few times. V and J are TRBV10-3 and TRBJ2-3; TRBD1 matches at 7 bases. The junction had 9 bases not matched to a gene; V was cut back by 11 bases and J by 4 bases. Germline CDR1 ENHRY, CDR2 SYGVKD. CDR3 length: 13 amino acids. The CDR3 coding sequence is TGTGCCCTGAAGGACAGGAATTCAGATACGCAGTATTTT. It yields the protein CALKDRNSDTQYF.

V gene TRBV27 combines with J gene TRBJ2-7; 12 bases match TRBD1. Germline assignment: CDR1 MNHEY and CDR2 SMNVEV (reference sequence). Trimming at V came to 6 bases and at J to 6 bases, leaving 12 bases not matched to a gene. The CDR3 spans 16 residues. This CDR3 is CASSLGQGAPRSEQYF. The CDR3 DNA reads as TGTGCCAGCAGCTTGGGACAGGGGGCGCCGCGAAGCGAGCAGTACTTC.

This clonotype was seen a handful of times. This chain joins TRBV13 and TRBJ2-3; D may match TRBD1 or TRBD2 (5 bases each). Trimming pared 4 bases from V and 11 bases from J, leaving 13 bases between. Germline CDR1 and CDR2: PRHDT and FYEKMQ (reference sequence). There are 12 residues in the CDR3. The CDR3 region has the DNA TGTGCCAGCAGCTACGGGACGCCGGGGCAGTATTTT. Its protein product is CASSYGTPGQYF.

This clonotype was counted between two and nine times. The V and J genes are TRBV6-2 or TRBV6-3 and TRBJ2-3; perhaps D is TRBD1 or TRBD2 (5 bases each). The ends were cut back, 6 bases at V and 4 bases at J, with 17 bases in the middle. The CDR3 loop spans 15 amino acids. From germline, CDR1 is MNHEY and CDR2 SVGEGT. The CDR3, as DNA: TGTGCCAGCAGCGGGACCTCCCGTTCCGCAGATACGCAGTATTTT. Protein product: CASSGTSRSADTQYF.

The rearrangement joins TRBV20-1 to TRBJ2-3, with 7 bases fitting TRBD2. The germline V gene encodes CDR1 DFQATT and CDR2 SNEGSKA (reference sequence). V dropped 3 bases and J dropped 0; count of bases not matched to a gene: 6. The CDR3 is 15 amino acids. CDR3 DNA: TGCAGTGCTAGTACCGCGGGAGCTAGCACAGATACGCAGTATTTT. Translating gives CSASTAGASTDTQYF.

The V and J genes are TRBV20-1 and TRBJ1-4; TRBD1 matches at 10 bases. The CDR3 has 14 residues. Looked up from germline, CDR1 is DFQATT and CDR2 is SNEGSKA (reference sequence). The V gene end was trimmed by 3 bases and the J gene end by 8 bases; junction bases not matched to a gene: 6. The CDR3 DNA sequence: TGCAGTGCTAGTGGGGACAGGGGTGACGAAAAACTGTTTTTT. Amino acids: CSASGDRGDEKLFF.

This clonotype has more than one count but fewer than ten. The chain recombines TRBV5-1 with TRBJ2-7, with 7 bases fitting TRBD1. This CDR3 is built from 13 residues. Trimming at V came to 4 bases and at J to 4 bases, leaving 5 bases not matched to a gene. CDR1 and CDR2 (germline): SGHRS, YFSETQ. This CDR3 is CASSERQGYEQYF. The CDR3 region has the DNA TGCGCCAGCAGCGAAAGACAGGGTTACGAGCAGTACTTC.

There are a few counts of this clonotype. The rearrangement joins TRBV5-1 to TRBJ2-2, with 9 bases fitting TRBD1. With 0 bases clipped from V and 5 bases from J, the junction kept 5 bases outside the gene matches. This CDR3 region has 16 residues. CDR1 SGHRS and CDR2 YFSETQ come from the germline V gene. This chain's CDR3 is CASSLGGTGRTGELFF. The CDR3 coding sequence is TGCGCCAGCAGCTTGGGCGGGACAGGGAGAACCGGGGAGCTGTTTTTT.

The chain uses TRBV12-3 or TRBV12-4 and TRBJ1-2; TRBD1 might be the D (5 bases). CDR3 size: 14 residues. V gave up 4 bases and J gave up 0 bases, with 9 bases separating them. DNA of the CDR3: TGTGCCAGCAGTTGGGGGAAGGCTAACTATGGCTACACCTTC. Translated, it gives CASSWGKANYGYTF.

The chain carries TRBV12-3 or TRBV12-4 and TRBJ2-5; no reliable D call. The CDR3 spans 13 residues. Trimming removed 5 bases from V and 3 bases from J, with 10 bases in between. The CDR3 nucleotides read TGTGCCAGCAGTCGTAGAGACGAAGAGACCCAGTACTTC. Protein: CASSRRDEETQYF.

This clonotype was seen a handful of times. This chain links TRBV3-1 with TRBJ2-7; 9 nucleotides align to TRBD1. The CDR3 is 14 residues long. The J segment lost 5 bases and the V segment lost 4 bases, leaving 6 bases of the junction unmatched. The germline gives CDR1 LGHDT, CDR2 YNNKEL (reference sequence). CDR3 nucleotides: TGTGCCAGCAGCCTCGGGACAGGGAAGGACGAGCAGTACTTC. This encodes CASSLGTGKDEQYF.

This clonotype showed up just a few times. V usage is TRBV28 and J usage is TRBJ1-1; a weak D match, TRBD1 (5 bases). The CDR3 contains 14 residues. CDR1 is MDHEN, CDR2 SYDVKM, per germline. Trimming stripped 5 bases from V and 1 base from J, with 11 bases between. The CDR3 region is CASSGGRQNTEAFF. The CDR3 DNA sequence: TGTGCCAGCAGTGGGGGACGGCAGAACACTGAAGCTTTCTTT.

The chain combines TRBV5-1 with TRBJ1-2; 7 bases are a match to TRBD1. The CDR3 covers 15 residues. With 0 bases clipped from V and 4 bases from J, the junction kept 6 bases outside the gene matches. CDR1 is SGHRS and CDR2 is YFSETQ in the germline V gene. The CDR3 sequence is CASSLEGQAVYGYTF. As DNA, the CDR3 is TGCGCCAGCAGCTTGGAAGGACAGGCGGTCTATGGCTACACCTTC.

This clonotype was seen ten or more times. The chain is built from TRBV10-2 and TRBJ2-7; D tentatively fits TRBD1 or TRBD2 (5 bases each). Germline V gene lookup returns CDR1 WSHSY and CDR2 SAAADI. V lost 3 bases to trimming and J lost 4 bases, with 7 bases between them. This CDR3 is built from 12 residues. Here the CDR3 DNA reads TGCGCCAGCAGTGACGAGGGGTACGAGCAGTACTTC. It codes for CASSDEGYEQYF.

This clonotype was observed a handful of times. V is TRBV4-2 and J is TRBJ2-6, with D maybe TRBD2 (5 bases). The ends were cut back, 0 bases at V and 0 bases at J, with 18 bases in the middle. The CDR3 spans 20 residues. The germline V gene has CDR1 LGHNA and CDR2 YNFKEQ. The CDR3 sequence is CASSQDSRRRNSSGANVLTF. The CDR3 DNA sequence: TGTGCCAGCAGCCAAGATAGTAGGCGGAGGAATAGCTCTGGGGCCAACGTCCTGACTTTC.

This chain connects TRBV27 to TRBJ1-4, with no clear D. CDR1 and CDR2 from the germline V gene are MNHEY and SMNVEV (reference sequence). This CDR3 is built from 13 residues. The ends were cut back, 1 base at V and 6 bases at J, with 6 bases in the middle. The CDR3 spells CASSLLVDEKLFF. The CDR3 region has the DNA TGTGCCAGCAGTTTATTGGTGGATGAAAAACTGTTTTTT. Complete variable domain (other parts from reference TRBV27 and TRBJ1-4): EAQVTQNPRYLITVTGKKLTVTCSQNMNHEYMSWYRQDPGLGLRQIYYSMNVEVTDKGDVPEGYKVSRKEKRNFPLILESPSPNQTSLYFCASSLLVDEKLFFGSGTQLSVL.

This sequence joins TRBV28 and TRBJ2-3; D not certain. The length of the CDR3 is 11 residues. The V end was cut by 3 bases, the J end by 10 bases, with 8 bases between. Germline values: CDR1 MDHEN, CDR2 SYDVKM. The CDR3 region is CASSFLVSQYF. In nucleotides, the CDR3 is TGTGCCAGCAGTTTCTTGGTCTCGCAGTATTTT.

CDR3 bases: TGTGCCAGCAGTTTATGGGTCGGAGAAGAAAAACTGTTTTTT. This translates into CASSLWVGEEKLFF. The chain uses TRBV28 and TRBJ1-4; D gene uncertain. CDR3 size: 14 residues. Germline lookup yields CDR1 MDHEN and CDR2 SYDVKM. The ends were cut back, 0 bases at V and 8 bases at J, with 10 bases in the middle.

Concerning this clonotype itself: The junction departs from the called germline gene at one end, perhaps through a read error. The chain recombines TRBV7-8 with TRBJ2-7; D is unresolved. Germline V lookup: CDR1 SGHVS, CDR2 FQNEAQ. This CDR3 has 14 amino acids. CDR3 in DNA: TGTGCCGGCAGCGCCGGTAGGCAGGCCTACGAGCAGTACTTC. It yields the protein CAGSAGRQAYEQYF.

This clonotype was recorded at least ten times. This rearrangement joins TRBV10-3 to TRBJ2-3; D is undetermined. From germline, CDR1 is ENHRY and CDR2 SYGVKD. Deletions cut 4 bases from V and 4 bases from J, with 6 bases between. This CDR3 region has 12 residues. The CDR3 nucleotides are TGTGCCATCAGTGTCTCATCAGATACGCAGTATTTT. This gives the protein CAISVSSDTQYF.

The chain couples TRBV7-2 to TRBJ2-1, with D perhaps matching TRBD1 (5 bases). The CDR3 consists of 15 residues. The V gene's germline CDR1 is SGHTA and CDR2 FQGNSA. V gave up 2 bases and J gave up 1 base, with 9 bases separating them. The CDR3 DNA sequence: TGTGCCAGCAGCTTATCCGACAGTTCCTACAATGAGCAGTTCTTC. It codes for CASSLSDSSYNEQFF.

CDR3: CASHFPRGTGTEAFF. CDR3 in DNA: TGTGCCAGCCACTTTCCCCGGGGGACGGGGACTGAAGCTTTCTTT. The chain couples TRBV12-3 or TRBV12-4 to TRBJ1-1; TRBD1 might be the D (5 bases). Trimming pared 8 bases from V and 5 bases from J, leaving 21 bases between. The CDR3 runs to 15 residues.

V and J are TRBV7-9 and TRBJ1-1, with D hard to call. The CDR3 runs 15 residues. V was cut by 2 bases and J by 1 base, with 11 bases left in between. Germline CDR1 reads SEHNR; CDR2 reads FQNEAQ (reference sequence). The chain's CDR3 is CASSLPRGKNTEAFF. In DNA form, the CDR3 reads TGTGCCAGCAGCTTACCAAGAGGGAAGAACACTGAAGCTTTCTTT. The whole variable domain, filled in from reference TRBV7-9 and TRBJ1-1, reads DTGVSQNPRHKITKRGQNVTFRCDPISEHNRLYWYRQTLGQGPEFLTYFQNEAQLEKSRLLSDRFSAERPKGSFSTLEIQRTEQGDSAMYLCASSLPRGKNTEAFFGQGTRLTVV.

This chain links TRBV29-1 with TRBJ1-3; D may be TRBD1 (5 bases). CDR3 size: 14 residues. Germline V gives CDR1 SQVTM, CDR2 ANQGSEA. V was clipped by 7 bases and J by 2 bases, with 15 bases between them. The CDR3 bases are TGCAGCGCCCTACTGACAGACCCTGGAAACACCATATATTTT. This sequence encodes CSALLTDPGNTIYF.